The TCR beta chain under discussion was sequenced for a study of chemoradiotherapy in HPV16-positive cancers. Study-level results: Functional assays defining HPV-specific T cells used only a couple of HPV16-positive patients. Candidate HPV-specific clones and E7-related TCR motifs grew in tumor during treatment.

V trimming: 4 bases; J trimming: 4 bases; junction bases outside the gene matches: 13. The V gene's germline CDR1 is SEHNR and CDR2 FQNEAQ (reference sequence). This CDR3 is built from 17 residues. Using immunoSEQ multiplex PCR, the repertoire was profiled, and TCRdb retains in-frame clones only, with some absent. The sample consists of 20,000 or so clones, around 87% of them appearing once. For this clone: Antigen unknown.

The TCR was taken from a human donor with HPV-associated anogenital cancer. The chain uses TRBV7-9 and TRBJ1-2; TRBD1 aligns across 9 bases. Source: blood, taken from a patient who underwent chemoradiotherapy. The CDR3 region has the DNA TGTGCCAGCAGCTCTAGTTACCGGGACAGGGAGATCTATGGCTACACCTTC. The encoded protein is CASSSSYRDREIYGYTF.